This T cell receptor beta chain was identified during a study of post-analysis software for immune sequencing data. Study-wide results and limits: Controls had lower frequencies than patients of about five TRBV segments, which included TRBV5-6, TRBV5-1 and TRBV20-1.

This clonotype was picked up a small number of times. Its antigen remains unidentified. TCR beta libraries were prepared from cDNA with unique molecular identifiers. cDNA molecules numbering about 490,000 came from approximately 1 to 10 million T cells. TCRdb analysed the PCR reads with MiXCR anew, one entry per CDR3 protein. The sample includes 150,000 to 200,000 distinct CDR3 sequences, approximately 31% of them seen just once. There are 16 residues in the CDR3. V was trimmed by 6 bases and J by 3 bases, leaving 18 bases between them. Input material: blood. The chain carries TRBV12-3 or TRBV12-4 and TRBJ2-1, with D maybe TRBD1 (6 bases). The clonotype comes from a girl aged 10 to 17 with multiple sclerosis. CDR3 loop: CASSLEPQGGYNEQFF. The CDR3 DNA sequence: TGTGCCAGCAGCCTTGAACCGCAAGGGGGCTACAATGAGCAGTTCTTC.